The clone carrying this TCR beta chain was seen a single time. Its antigen is currently unknown. CDR1 and CDR2 from the germline V gene are SGHNT and YYREEE (reference sequence). There are 15 residues in the CDR3. Trimming left V 6 bases short and J 8 bases short, with 21 bases between. This specimen belongs to a study of CD8+ T cells in alopecia areata. The wider study: Treated patients were given oral tofacitinib, which was dosed at 5 to 10 mg twice daily.

Treatment of the sample: oral pan-JAK inhibitor, 5-10 mg twice daily. cDNA reverse transcribed from extracted RNA served as the sequencing template. Only in-frame clones appear in the TCRdb table, and some are missing; sequencing was by immunoSEQ multiplex PCR. The data hold about 190,000 clones, with 64% observed a single time. Study-wide findings and caveats: Lesional scalp exceeded normal scalp in clonality, especially in alopecia totalis/universalis.

The clonotype originates from a human donor with alopecia areata. Specimen: CD4+ T cells sorted from blood, collected around week 50, from a patient treated with tofacitinib. This chain connects TRBV5-4 to TRBJ2-1; weak D call: TRBD2 (5 bases). CDR3 residues: CASNEGQKGVDEQFF. The CDR3 nucleotides read TGTGCCAGCAACGAGGGCCAAAAGGGTGTCGATGAGCAGTTCTTC.